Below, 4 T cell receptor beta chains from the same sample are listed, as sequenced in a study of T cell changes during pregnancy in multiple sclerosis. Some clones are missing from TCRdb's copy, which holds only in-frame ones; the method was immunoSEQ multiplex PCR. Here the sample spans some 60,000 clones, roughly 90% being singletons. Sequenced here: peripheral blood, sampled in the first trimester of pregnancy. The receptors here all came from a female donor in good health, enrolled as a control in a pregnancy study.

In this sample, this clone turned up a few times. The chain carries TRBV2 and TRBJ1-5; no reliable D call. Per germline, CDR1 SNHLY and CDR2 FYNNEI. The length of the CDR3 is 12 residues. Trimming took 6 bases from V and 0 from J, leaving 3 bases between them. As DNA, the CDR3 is TGTGCCAGCAGAGCTAGCAATCAGCCCCAGCATTTT. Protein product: CASRASNQPQHF.

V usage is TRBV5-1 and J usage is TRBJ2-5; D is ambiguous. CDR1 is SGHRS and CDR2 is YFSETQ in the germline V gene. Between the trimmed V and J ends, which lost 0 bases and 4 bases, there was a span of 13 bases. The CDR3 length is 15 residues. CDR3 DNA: TGCGCCAGCAGCTTGGCCCAAACTATTGGAGAGACCCAGTACTTC. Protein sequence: CASSLAQTIGETQYF.

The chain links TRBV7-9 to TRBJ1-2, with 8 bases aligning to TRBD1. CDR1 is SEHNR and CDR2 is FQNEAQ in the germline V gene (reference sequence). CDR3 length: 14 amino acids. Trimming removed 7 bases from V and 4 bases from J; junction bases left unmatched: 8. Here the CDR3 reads CASKHRDRPYGYTF. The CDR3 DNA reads TGTGCCAGCAAACACCGGGACAGGCCCTATGGCTACACCTTC.

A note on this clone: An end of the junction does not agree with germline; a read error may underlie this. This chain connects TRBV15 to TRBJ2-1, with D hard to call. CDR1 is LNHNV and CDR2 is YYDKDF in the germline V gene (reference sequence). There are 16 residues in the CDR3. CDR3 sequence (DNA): TGTGCCACCAGCCCGAGCGCAATAGCCTCCGACAATGAGCAGTTCTTC. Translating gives CATSPSAIASDNEQFF.